What follows is one T cell receptor (beta chain) and its context. Measured with immunoSEQ multiplex PCR; TCRdb has only the in-frame clones, and not every one. The table records 140,000 to 150,000 clones, approximately 90% of them present only once. The record originates from a study of T cell responses to AZD1222 COVID-19 vaccine. This clonotype was obtained from an adult who received the AZD1222 COVID-19 vaccine. The sequencing used peripheral blood, collected 28 days after the second AZD1222 dose.

The CDR3 loop is CASSLAGYYNEQFF. In DNA, the CDR3 is TGTGCCAGCAGTCTAGCGGGGTACTACAATGAGCAGTTCTTC. The rearrangement uses TRBV6-5 and TRBJ2-1; 9 positions agree with TRBD2. After removal of 5 bases from V and 3 bases from J, the junction contained 2 bases not matched to a gene. The CDR3 spans 14 residues. CDR1 is MNHEY and CDR2 is SVGAGI in the germline V gene.